This T cell receptor beta chain was sequenced for a study of T cells in tuberculosis (dated by TCRdb to the late 2010s). As for the study more broadly: To characterize T cells specific for the mycobacterial lipid antigen glucose monomycolate (GMM), the study used CD1B tetramers together with high-throughput TCR immunosequencing. In a South African clinical cohort, IGRA-negative adolescents, IGRA-positive adolescents with latent tuberculosis and adults with active tuberculosis were compared, with 9 to 10 people in each group. What the authors observed across the whole study: Clinical samples were chosen by availability of cryopreserved specimens, and active tuberculosis cases were adults while controls were adolescents. Compared with IGRA-negative controls, TCR-alpha repertoires from active tuberculosis had smaller mean NN-distances to GMM-specific TCRs, which suggests that these TCRs underwent clonal expansion. Using GEM motif frequencies, a classifier achieved over 55% accuracy, whereas a classifier built on the diverse GMM-specific repertoire got to 87% accuracy (AUROC roughly 0.88). The smaller NN-distances were partly driven by shorter CDR3-alpha lengths in active tuberculosis patients, and the difference for TCR-beta did not reach statistical significance.

At study entry, adolescents were screened for latent tuberculosis infection by tuberculin skin test and QuantiFERON-TB GOLD In-Tube IGRA. Immunosequencing was performed on unsorted cryopreserved PBMC and covered about 110,000 T cells per clinical donor on average. Eleven high schools in the Worcester region of the Western Cape, South Africa, served as enrollment sites for adolescents aged 12 to 18 years. Ten adolescents infected with M. tuberculosis and about 10 uninfected adolescents were chosen and matched for age and sex. PBMC from adolescents were isolated by density centrifugation from freshly drawn heparinized blood and then cryopreserved. Details on this clone: Its specific antigen is unknown. Base qualities are not at hand, and no much larger clone is one base apart.

Sequences MGHDK (CDR1) and SYGVNS (CDR2) are obtained from the germline V gene. Its CDR3 holds 12 amino acids, cysteine through phenylalanine. The retained sequence is limited to the CDR3, 36 bases, with the frame set at the first base. Between the V and J ends, shortened by 4 bases and 5 bases respectively, the junction contains 7 bases. The immunoSEQ multiplex PCR assay was used to generate TCR libraries, with TCR-beta and/or TCR-alpha/delta assays applied to each sample. The amplified TCR libraries were sequenced using the Illumina high-throughput platform. The paper's processing steps were these. Clustering and dimensionality reduction relied on pairwise TCRdist distances among GMM-specific receptors from T cells that were either sorted ex vivo or expanded in vitro. Each clinical repertoire was assigned a mean NN-distance score, defined as the average TCRdist to the nearest 10% of tetramer-positive reference sequences. To compute GEM TCR motif frequency, the fraction of unique TCRs matching known GEM sequences by V/J usage and CDR3 length was calculated. Active tuberculosis was classified by linear discriminant analysis with leave-one-out cross-validation, implemented in scikit-learn. TCRdb mirrors the immuneACCESS table, restricted to in-frame sequences. Some clones are absent from its copies; in checked studies, under half trace to an unresolved V gene, and the reason for the others is unknown. That table gives V, J and clone size, and the DNA gave D and trimming. For this sample there are 20,000 to 25,000 clones; 95% appear just once. Clones ranked in the top ten supply 9.4% of the sample.

The sample taken for sequencing was PBMCs. This receptor was obtained from a donor between 10 and 29 years old with latent tuberculosis or without tuberculosis infection. The sequence is built from TRBV25-1 and TRBJ2-3; 5 matching bases give a weak D call of TRBD2. In nucleotides, the sequence is TGTGCCAGCAGTGCACGGGAAGATACGCAGTATTTT. Its coded protein is CASSAREDTQYF.